Listed below are T cell receptor beta chains from one sample, sequenced in a study of graft-versus-host responses after intestinal transplantation. Profiling relied on immunoSEQ multiplex PCR, and the TCRdb table lists in-frame clones only, not all of them. The sample includes about 110,000 clones, approximately 93% seen only once; the top ten take around 1%. The antigens for these receptors are not known. The sequenced sample was unstimulated CD8+ T cells sorted from spleen or lymph node cells, obtained before transplant. These receptors were collected from a human donor who was the organ donor for an intestinal transplant. CDR3s include the opening cysteine and the closing phenylalanine or tryptophan. The D gene is left open where the match is weak. Some rows mark clone size as missing; the rest say once, few, many or name a class of expanded clone.

V gene	D gene	clone size	J gene	CDR3 protein	CDR3 DNA
TRBV19	TRBD2	NA	TRBJ2-7	CASSISLGRGEQYF	TGTGCCAGTAGTATCTCACTAGGGAGGGGCGAGCAGTACTTC
TRBV19	NA	NA	TRBJ1-1	CASSMSPNTEAFF	TGTGCCAGTAGTATGTCCCCGAACACTGAAGCTTTCTTT
TRBV23-1	TRBD1	NA	TRBJ1-2	CASSPGQGDSPYTF	TGCGCCAGCAGTCCCGGACAGGGGGATTCGCCCTACACCTTC
TRBV5-6	NA	NA	TRBJ2-1	CASSFVPHRQFF	TGTGCCAGCAGCTTTGTTCCGCATAGACAGTTCTTC
TRBV27	TRBD2	NA	TRBJ2-3	CASSLYSGRMSTDTQYF	TGTGCCAGCAGTTTATATAGCGGGAGAATGAGCACAGATACGCAGTATTTT
TRBV30	TRBD2	NA	TRBJ2-1	CAWSRIAGGHEQFF	TGTGCCTGGAGTCGAATAGCGGGAGGACATGAGCAGTTCTTC
TRBV7-9	TRBD1	NA	TRBJ1-2	CASSEPGQGEGYTF	TGTGCCAGCAGTGAACCGGGACAGGGGGAGGGCTACACCTTC
TRBV11-2	TRBD1	NA	TRBJ2-7	CASSDIVGTGAYEQYF	TGTGCCAGCAGCGATATAGTTGGGACAGGGGCCTACGAGCAGTACTTC
TRBV4-1	NA	NA	TRBJ2-1	CASSTFPSSYNEQFF	TGCGCCAGCTCGACCTTTCCCAGCTCCTACAATGAGCAGTTCTTC
TRBV5-3	TRBD1	NA	TRBJ2-7	CARSSTGVSSYEQYF	TGTGCCAGAAGCTCGACAGGGGTGAGCTCCTACGAGCAGTACTTC
TRBV4-2	NA	NA	TRBJ2-1	CASSQDVVAEQFF	TGTGCCAGCAGCCAAGATGTGGTAGCCGAGCAGTTCTTC
TRBV4-3	TRBD2	once	TRBJ2-1	CASSQAVAGGAYNEQFF	TGCGCCAGCAGCCAAGCGGTTGCGGGAGGGGCCTACAATGAGCAGTTCTTC
TRBV11-2	NA	NA	TRBJ1-1	CASRRLRGPRNTEAFF	TGTGCCAGCAGAAGGCTACGGGGCCCGCGGAACACTGAAGCTTTCTTT
TRBV4-1	NA	NA	TRBJ2-7	CASSSRDSSYEQYF	TGCGCCAGCAGCTCCCGGGACTCCTCCTACGAGCAGTACTTC
TRBV5-1	NA	NA	TRBJ2-7	CASSSIGTLLTREQYF	TGCGCCAGCAGCTCGATCGGGACTCTATTGACGCGGGAGCAGTACTTC
TRBV5-1	NA	NA	TRBJ2-5	CASSPRLGQETQYF	TGCGCCAGCAGCCCACGGCTAGGTCAAGAGACCCAGTACTTC
TRBV6-5	NA	NA	TRBJ1-2	CASSDGAGALGYTF	TGTGCCAGCAGTGATGGGGCAGGGGCTCTCGGCTACACCTTC
TRBV27	TRBD1	NA	TRBJ2-3	CASSLSHTGGDTQYF	TGTGCCAGCAGTTTATCACATACAGGGGGAGATACGCAGTATTTT
TRBV10-2	TRBD1	NA	TRBJ2-7	CASRQGGEQYF	TGCGCCAGCCGACAGGGGGGCGAGCAGTACTTC
TRBV4-1	NA	NA	TRBJ2-7	CASSQVGRSSYEQYF	TGCGCCAGCAGCCAAGTTGGGAGGAGCTCCTACGAGCAGTACTTC
TRBV10-3	TRBD2	NA	TRBJ2-7	CAISEFGLAGGSIFYEQYF	TGTGCCATCAGTGAGTTCGGACTAGCGGGAGGGAGTATCTTCTACGAGCAGTACTTC
TRBV27	NA	NA	TRBJ2-7	CASSPQGPGDEQYF	TGTGCCAGCAGTCCGCAGGGGCCTGGGGACGAGCAGTACTTC
TRBV28	TRBD1	NA	TRBJ2-1	CASSSRDRGYNEQFF	TGTGCCAGCAGTTCCAGGGACAGGGGGTACAATGAGCAGTTCTTC
TRBV19	TRBD2	NA	TRBJ2-7	CASSITSGYEQYF	TGTGCCAGTAGTATAACTAGCGGCTACGAGCAGTACTTC
TRBV27	NA	few	TRBJ1-5	CASSLSGDQPQHF	TGTGCCAGCAGTTTATCGGGGGATCAGCCCCAGCATTTT
TRBV2	NA	NA	TRBJ2-7	CASAGAAYEQYF	TGTGCCAGCGCGGGGGCGGCCTACGAGCAGTACTTC
TRBV7-2	NA	once	TRBJ2-2	CASSLAGTSTGELFF	TGTGCCAGCAGCTTAGCCGGGACATCCACCGGGGAGCTGTTTTTT
TRBV6-6	NA	NA	TRBJ1-1	CASSFVPSILNTEAFF	TGTGCCAGCAGTTTCGTCCCCTCCATTCTGAACACTGAAGCTTTCTTT
TRBV27	NA	NA	TRBJ2-7	CASSPIGSYEQYF	TGTGCCAGCAGTCCGATCGGATCCTACGAGCAGTACTTC
TRBV11-2	TRBD2	NA	TRBJ2-7	CASSPRTSLVEQYF	TGTGCCAGCAGCCCCCGGACTAGCTTGGTCGAGCAGTACTTC
TRBV9	NA	NA	TRBJ1-4	CASSPGRGANEKLFF	TGTGCCAGCAGCCCGGGGAGGGGGGCTAATGAAAAACTGTTTTTT